A single sample gave rise to the 22 T cell receptor beta chains below, sequenced in a study of CD8+ T cells in alopecia areata listed by TCRdb under 2018. Receptor libraries were prepared by the immunoSEQ multiplex PCR assay. To provide template for TCR sequencing, every sample had RNA extracted and reverse transcribed into cDNA. Not all clones reach the TCRdb copy of this immuneACCESS table, which keeps in-frame sequences only. Checked studies attribute under half of the gap to unresolved V genes and leave the rest unexplained. Present in this sample are about 180,000 clones, roughly 50% of which were seen just once. Together, the top ten hold about 10% of the sample. The time point label on this specimen signifies: less than 25 weeks on oral tofacitinib. What this sample's treatment or condition label stands for: oral pan-JAK inhibitor, 5-10 mg twice daily. The sample in question was CD8+ T cells sorted from blood, obtained at week 24, from a patient treated with tofacitinib. Every receptor here comes from a human donor with alopecia areata.

The chain links TRBV4-3 to TRBJ1-2; TRBD1 matches 11 bases. CDR1 LGHNA and CDR2 YSLEER come from the germline V gene. V lost 3 bases to trimming and J lost 4 bases; unmatched junction nucleotides: 7. The CDR3 has 16 amino acids. The CDR3 sequence is CASSQDRGLSPYGYTF. As DNA, the CDR3 is TGCGCCAGCAGCCAGGACAGGGGGCTGTCTCCCTATGGCTACACCTTC.

This clone was detected a few times. The chain couples TRBV9 to TRBJ2-7, with D possibly being TRBD2 (5 bases). V lost 0 bases to trimming and J lost 6 bases, with 10 bases between them. Germline-derived CDR1 and CDR2 are SGDLS and YYNGEE. CDR3 size: 13 residues. The CDR3 here is CASSVGVGSEQYF. The CDR3, as DNA: TGTGCCAGCAGCGTAGGCGTAGGGAGCGAGCAGTACTTC.

This sequence joins TRBV12-5 and TRBJ2-1; tentatively, D is TRBD1 (6 bases). V gave up 4 bases and J gave up 3 bases, with 13 bases separating them. Germline V gene sequence: CDR1 LGHNT, CDR2 FRNRAP. The CDR3 sequence is 15 residues long. CDR3 sequence reads: CASGSVSGHYNEQFF. The CDR3 DNA follows: TGTGCTAGTGGTTCGGTATCGGGACACTACAATGAGCAGTTCTTC.

The chain employs TRBV6-4 and TRBJ1-6, with 9 bases fitting TRBD1. Losses at the gene ends were 6 bases for V and 8 bases for J; bases not matched to a gene: 2. CDR3 length equals 13 residues. The germline V gene encodes CDR1 MRHNA and CDR2 SNTAGT. The CDR3 DNA sequence: TGTGCCAGCAGCTGGGACAGGGATTCACCCCTCCACTTT. This gives the protein CASSWDRDSPLHF.

The V call is TRBV19, the J call TRBJ1-2; D is unresolved. Looked up from germline, CDR1 is LNHDA and CDR2 is SQIVND (reference sequence). This CDR3 has 12 residues. Trimming pared 5 bases from V and 3 bases from J, leaving 7 bases between. The CDR3 nucleotides are TGTGCCAGTAGTCCTAGAGACTATGGCTACACCTTC. Its translation is CASSPRDYGYTF. The full variable domain, rest sourced from reference TRBV19 and TRBJ1-2, is DGGITQSPKYLFRKEGQNVTLSCEQNLNHDAMYWYRQDPGQGLRLIYYSQIVNDFQKGDIAEGYSVSREKKESFPLTVTSAQKNPTAFYLCASSPRDYGYTFGSGTRLTVV.

The CDR3 coding sequence is TGTGCCAGCATACCCCAGGGGGGCACTGAAGCTTTCTTT. Translation gives CASIPQGGTEAFF. The genes are TRBV27 and TRBJ1-1, with 7 bases that match TRBD1. The CDR3 has 13 amino acids. J gave up 4 bases and V 7 bases, and 6 bases lay outside the gene matches. Per germline, CDR1 MNHEY and CDR2 SMNVEV (reference sequence).

The CDR3 loop is CASSFPGREQSYEQYF. The CDR3 region has the DNA TGTGCCAGCAGCTTTCCTGGTCGGGAACAGAGCTACGAGCAGTACTTC. This chain links TRBV7-9 with TRBJ2-7; a possible D gene is TRBD2 (5 bases). Trimming shortened V by 3 bases and J by 3 bases, and 18 bases separated the two germline ends. CDR1 SEHNR and CDR2 FQNEAQ come from the germline V gene (reference sequence). This CDR3 is built from 16 residues. Complete variable domain (other parts from reference TRBV7-9 and TRBJ2-7): DTGVSQNPRHKITKRGQNVTFRCDPISEHNRLYWYRQTLGQGPEFLTYFQNEAQLEKSRLLSDRFSAERPKGSFSTLEIQRTEQGDSAMYLCASSFPGREQSYEQYFGPGTRLTVT.

This chain joins TRBV9 and TRBJ2-5; TRBD2 aligns across 7 bases. This CDR3 region has 15 residues. Trimming took 0 bases from V and 2 from J; bases not matched to a gene: 4. Germline lookup yields CDR1 SGDLS and CDR2 YYNGEE. The chain's CDR3 is CASSVVAGTQETQYF. CDR3 nucleotides: TGTGCCAGCAGCGTAGTAGCGGGCACTCAAGAGACCCAGTACTTC.

The chain couples TRBV10-2 to TRBJ2-2; 9 bases align to TRBD2. This CDR3 region has 14 residues. V shed 7 bases, J shed 3 bases, and the junction held 3 bases outside the gene matches. Germline values: CDR1 WSHSY, CDR2 SAAADI. CDR3 loop: CASKLAGDTGELFF. In DNA form, the CDR3 reads TGCGCCAGCAAACTAGCGGGTGACACCGGGGAGCTGTTTTTT.

V and J are TRBV5-4 and TRBJ1-5; 7 positions agree with TRBD1. This CDR3 region has 17 residues. Looked up from germline, CDR1 is SGHNT and CDR2 is YYREEE (reference sequence). The J segment lost 0 bases and the V segment lost 0 bases, leaving 6 bases of the junction unmatched. CDR3 DNA: TGTGCCAGCAGCTTGGTAGGGGGCGGAGGTAGCAATCAGCCCCAGCATTTT. It codes for CASSLVGGGGSNQPQHF.

This clone has a single count. The rearrangement joins TRBV27 to TRBJ2-1; D is undetermined. The ends were cut back, 5 bases at V and 0 bases at J, with 5 bases in the middle. The CDR3 has 13 amino acids. From germline, CDR1 is MNHEY and CDR2 SMNVEV (reference sequence). In DNA, the CDR3 is TGTGCCAGCAGTACAAGCTCCTACAATGAGCAGTTCTTC. This gives the protein CASSTSSYNEQFF.

The chain combines TRBV7-2 with TRBJ2-3, with D possibly being TRBD1 or TRBD2 (6 bases each). The CDR3 is 13 residues long. The V end was cut by 5 bases, the J end by 6 bases, with 12 bases between. Germline CDR1 and CDR2: SGHTA and FQGNSA. The CDR3, as DNA: TGTGCCAGCAGCGCTTCGGGGGCCGATACGCAGTATTTT. It specifies CASSASGADTQYF.

This clone occurred a few times. Sequence at one end of the junction differs from germline and may be a read error. The chain recombines TRBV29-1 with TRBJ2-5, with D hard to call. The CDR3 has 11 residues. Germline V gene sequence: CDR1 SQVTM, CDR2 ANQGSEA. Written as DNA, the CDR3 is TGCAGCGTCGAAGGATCGATGACCCAGTACTTC. Protein sequence: CSVEGSMTQYF.

This clone was observed a few times. The chain combines TRBV29-1 with TRBJ2-5; the D gene is possibly TRBD1 (6 bases). Trimming took off 0 bases at V and 5 bases at J, with 13 bases between the two ends. Per the germline V gene, CDR1 is SQVTM and CDR2 is ANQGSEA. The CDR3 is 14 amino acids. The CDR3 DNA sequence: TGCAGCGTTGAAGAGGCAGGGGCCGGGGAGACCCAGTACTTC. Its translation: CSVEEAGAGETQYF.

CDR3 region: CASRPLLAGAMGDTQYF. CDR3 nucleotide sequence: TGTGCCAGTAGACCCCTCTTGGCGGGGGCGATGGGAGATACGCAGTATTTT. The J gene is TRBJ2-3, the V gene TRBV13, with a tentative D call TRBD2 (7 bases). Per germline, CDR1 PRHDT and CDR2 FYEKMQ (reference sequence). The CDR3 is made up of 17 amino acids. The V end was cut by 9 bases, the J end by 5 bases, with 27 bases between.

This sequence joins TRBV15 and TRBJ2-5; 10 bases match TRBD1. The germline V gene encodes CDR1 LNHNV and CDR2 YYDKDF (reference sequence). Trimming removed 2 bases from V and 4 bases from J; junction bases left unmatched: 4. The CDR3 totals 15 residues. Here the CDR3 DNA reads TGTGCCACCAGCAGAAGACGGACAGGGGGAGAGACCCAGTACTTC. The encoded protein is CATSRRRTGGETQYF.

This rearrangement joins TRBV5-1 to TRBJ2-7, with 9 nucleotides matching TRBD1. CDR3 length equals 13 residues. Losses at the gene ends were 3 bases for V and 7 bases for J; bases not matched to a gene: 5. CDR1 is SGHRS and CDR2 is YFSETQ in the germline V gene. CDR3 coding DNA: TGCGCCAGCAGCTCCGGACAGGGGAAAGAGCAGTACTTC. Protein product: CASSSGQGKEQYF.

This clone has more than one count but fewer than ten. The chain combines TRBV5-6 with TRBJ2-1, with 11 positions matching TRBD1. The CDR3 loop spans 14 amino acids. Germline V gene data show CDR1 as SGHDT and CDR2 as YYEEEE. After removal of 2 bases from V and 10 bases from J, the junction contained 5 bases not matched to a gene. The CDR3: CASSFGTGGSEQFF. DNA for the CDR3: TGTGCCAGCAGCTTTGGGACAGGGGGATCAGAGCAGTTCTTC.

In its sample, this clone was seen a few times. The chain has TRBV30 and TRBJ2-2; D gene ambiguous. The CDR3 contains 13 residues. V lost 3 bases and J 8 bases, leaving 13 bases between the germline ends. Germline V gives CDR1 GTSNPN, CDR2 SVGIG (reference sequence). The CDR3 DNA follows: TGTGCCTGGAGCGGACCGAAACCAGGGGAGCTGTTTTTT. Its translation: CAWSGPKPGELFF.

This clone was counted a single time. The chain has TRBV19 and TRBJ1-5; maybe TRBD1 (5 bases). Trimming left V 6 bases short and J 7 bases short, with 10 bases between. This CDR3 contains 12 residues. Germline CDR1 LNHDA, CDR2 SQIVND (reference sequence). The CDR3 loop reads CASRFGDQPQHF. The CDR3 nucleotides read TGTGCCAGTAGGTTCGGGGACCAGCCCCAGCATTTT.

This clone has a single count. V gene TRBV30 combines with J gene TRBJ2-1; no reliable D call. The CDR3 has 14 residues. Germline V gene sequence: CDR1 GTSNPN, CDR2 SVGIG (reference sequence). V lost 0 bases to trimming and J lost 2 bases, with 8 bases between them. DNA for the CDR3: TGTGCCTGGAGTGTAGGGCCGCCCTACAATGAGCAGTTCTTC. Its protein is CAWSVGPPYNEQFF.

The chain joins TRBV25-1 to TRBJ2-5; TRBD2 is a possible D gene (5 bases). The germline V and J ends were trimmed by 7 bases and 2 bases, with 11 bases remaining between them. The CDR3 runs to 13 residues. The germline V gene has CDR1 MGHDK and CDR2 SYGVNS. Here the CDR3 reads CASTGIYQETQYF. Here the CDR3 DNA reads TGTGCCAGCACGGGGATATATCAAGAGACCCAGTACTTC. Variable domain in full (rest from reference TRBV25-1 and TRBJ2-5): EADIYQTPRYLVIGTGKKITLECSQTMGHDKMYWYQQDPGMELHLIHYSYGVNSTEKGDLSSESTVSRIRTEHFPLTLESARPSHTSQYLCASTGIYQETQYFGPGTRLLVL.